These T cell receptor beta chains were read from a single sample in a study of technical replicates of blood from four donors. Libraries were prepared by immunoSEQ multiplex PCR; TCRdb keeps only in-frame clonotypes and omits some of them. The sample has approximately 75,000 clones, 95% to 98% seen once. The sequenced material came from T cells isolated from PBMCs. The receptors come from a human donor in good health. The CDR3 runs from the conserved cysteine through the conserved F or W. Fields, in order: clone size, V gene, CDR3 length, D gene, J gene, CDR3 DNA, CDR3 protein. A D gene is named only where the DNA matches it firmly. A clone size is listed for some rows: how often the clone was seen (once, few, many), or a class if it is expanded.

clone size: -
V gene: TRBV7-9
CDR3 length: 16
D gene: -
J gene: TRBJ2-1
CDR3 DNA: TGTGCCAGCAGCTTAGTTGGTAGCGCTAAGGCAAATGAGCAGTTCTTC
CDR3 protein: CASSLVGSAKANEQFF

clone size: -
V gene: TRBV10-3
CDR3 length: 17
D gene: -
J gene: TRBJ1-6
CDR3 DNA: TGTGCCATCAGTGAGTTGACGACAGCCCGAAATAATTCACCCCTCCACTTT
CDR3 protein: CAISELTTARNNSPLHF

clone size: -
V gene: TRBV19
CDR3 length: 15
D gene: -
J gene: TRBJ2-3
CDR3 DNA: TGTGCCAGTGGGGCCAGGGTTTTCAGCACAGATACGCAGTATTTT
CDR3 protein: CASGARVFSTDTQYF

clone size: -
V gene: TRBV5-5
CDR3 length: 14
D gene: -
J gene: TRBJ1-2
CDR3 DNA: TGTGCCAGCAGCTTGGAACAGGCACTCTATGGCTACACCTTC
CDR3 protein: CASSLEQALYGYTF

clone size: -
V gene: TRBV25-1
CDR3 length: 14
D gene: TRBD2
J gene: TRBJ2-1
CDR3 DNA: TGTGCCAGCAAACTAGCGGGGGGAATGGATGAGCAGTTCTTC
CDR3 protein: CASKLAGGMDEQFF

clone size: -
V gene: TRBV6-1
CDR3 length: 16
D gene: TRBD2
J gene: TRBJ2-1
CDR3 DNA: TGTGCCAGCAGTGAATTCGGACTAGCGGGGGGTTATGAGCAGTTCTTC
CDR3 protein: CASSEFGLAGGYEQFF

clone size: once
V gene: TRBV28
CDR3 length: 14
D gene: TRBD1
J gene: TRBJ2-7
CDR3 DNA: TGTGCCAGCAGTGGGACAGGGGTAGGCTACGAGCAGTACTTC
CDR3 protein: CASSGTGVGYEQYF

clone size: -
V gene: TRBV30
CDR3 length: 13
D gene: -
J gene: TRBJ1-2
CDR3 DNA: TGTGCCTGGAGCCAGGGTAAGATCTATGGCTACACCTTC
CDR3 protein: CAWSQGKIYGYTF

clone size: once
V gene: TRBV6-1
CDR3 length: 12
D gene: -
J gene: TRBJ2-7
CDR3 DNA: TGTGCCAGCAGTGCCTCAGGGTACGAGCAGTACTTC
CDR3 protein: CASSASGYEQYF

clone size: -
V gene: TRBV5-1
CDR3 length: 15
D gene: -
J gene: TRBJ2-3
CDR3 DNA: TGCGCCAGCAGCTTGGGACTAGTCAGCACAGATACGCAGTATTTT
CDR3 protein: CASSLGLVSTDTQYF

clone size: -
V gene: TRBV7-8
CDR3 length: 15
D gene: -
J gene: TRBJ1-1
CDR3 DNA: TGTGCCAGCAGCTTGGCTCCACAGGGATTCACTGAAGCTTTCTTT
CDR3 protein: CASSLAPQGFTEAFF

clone size: -
V gene: TRBV7-9
CDR3 length: 14
D gene: -
J gene: TRBJ1-1
CDR3 DNA: TGTGCCAGCAGCTCCACGGGGGGGGGCACTGAAGCTTTCTTT
CDR3 protein: CASSSTGGGTEAFF

clone size: few
V gene: TRBV5-6
CDR3 length: 16
D gene: TRBD1
J gene: TRBJ1-5
CDR3 DNA: TGTGCCAGCAGCTCGCGGGACAGGGGCCCTTTCTTCCCCCAGCATTTT
CDR3 protein: CASSSRDRGPFFPQHF

clone size: -
V gene: TRBV6-1
CDR3 length: 18
D gene: TRBD2
J gene: TRBJ2-3
CDR3 DNA: TGTGCCAGCAGTGCACCATTCGGGACTAGAGAAAACACAGATACGCAGTATTTT
CDR3 protein: CASSAPFGTRENTDTQYF

clone size: -
V gene: TRBV5-1
CDR3 length: 15
D gene: TRBD2
J gene: TRBJ2-2
CDR3 DNA: TGCGCCAGCAGCCCGAAAGCGGGAGAGGCCGGGGAGCTGTTTTTT
CDR3 protein: CASSPKAGEAGELFF

clone size: -
V gene: TRBV2
CDR3 length: 12
D gene: -
J gene: TRBJ2-5
CDR3 DNA: TGTGCCGTCAGTGGACTGCAAGAGACCCAGTACTTC
CDR3 protein: CAVSGLQETQYF

clone size: -
V gene: TRBV28
CDR3 length: 15
D gene: TRBD2
J gene: TRBJ2-3
CDR3 DNA: TGTGCCAGCAGTACATCTAGCGGGAGCACAGATACGCAGTATTTT
CDR3 protein: CASSTSSGSTDTQYF